The 31 T cell receptor beta chains reported below all come from one sample, sequenced in a study of blood T cell repertoires in COVID-19. The data were produced by immunoSEQ multiplex PCR, yet TCRdb's version contains in-frame clones alone and is incomplete. The sample lists about 260,000 clones; roughly 90% were seen once. The sample was peripheral blood. The receptors here all came from a man between 60 and 70 years old who had recovered from COVID-19.

This chain joins TRBV27 and TRBJ2-1; TRBD2 is a possible D gene (6 bases). Germline CDR1 reads MNHEY; CDR2 reads SMNVEV (reference sequence). Trimming left V 2 bases short and J 10 bases short, with 15 bases between. The CDR3 is 14 amino acids. Here the CDR3 reads CASSLVGLPGEQFF. The CDR3 DNA reads as TGTGCCAGCAGTTTAGTTGGACTACCAGGCGAGCAGTTCTTC.

This chain connects TRBV27 to TRBJ2-7; tentative D call: TRBD2 (5 bases). This CDR3 comprises 14 residues. V lost 0 bases to trimming and J lost 9 bases, with 15 bases between them. CDR1 is MNHEY, CDR2 SMNVEV, per germline (reference sequence). The CDR3 DNA follows: TGTGCCAGCAGTTTATCCCCTCCGGGGTTGGTGCAGTACTTC. Translating it yields CASSLSPPGLVQYF.

This clone has a handful of counts. CDR3 nucleotides: TGTGCCAGCGGTCAGACGGTGCAGGGCGGCTACGAGCAGTACTTC. This encodes CASGQTVQGGYEQYF. The chain is built from TRBV4-2 and TRBJ2-7, with D perhaps TRBD1 (5 bases). Germline assignment: CDR1 LGHNA and CDR2 YNFKEQ. V was trimmed by 8 bases and J by 3 bases, leaving 20 bases between them. CDR3 length equals 15 residues.

The chain is built from TRBV5-6 and TRBJ1-2; 9 nucleotides agree with TRBD1. J was trimmed by 6 bases and V by 5 bases; bases with no gene match: 8. CDR1 and CDR2 (germline): SGHDT, YYEEEE. This CDR3 spans 14 amino acids. The CDR3 bases are TGTGCCAGCAGTGGGGACAGGGCGTCAAATGGCTACACCTTC. Translated, it gives CASSGDRASNGYTF. Drawing the rest from reference TRBV5-6 and TRBJ1-2, the complete variable domain is DAGVTQSPTHLIKTRGQQVTLRCSPKSGHDTVSWYQQALGQGPQFIFQYYEEEERQRGNFPDRFSGHQFPNYSSELNVNALLLGDSALYLCASSGDRASNGYTFGSGTRLTVV.

A remark on this clone: The junction departs from germline at one end; a sequencing error may be responsible. The chain has TRBV9 and TRBJ2-1, with TRBD1 matching over 9 bases. There are 10 residues in the CDR3. The germline CDR1 and CDR2 sequences are SGDLS and YYNGEE. The DNA for the CDR3 is TGTGCCAGCAGCGTAGACAGGGGGCTCTTC. As protein: CASSVDRGLF.

This clone was picked up a small number of times. The chain is built from TRBV2 and TRBJ1-4; 9 bases are a match to TRBD1. The CDR3 consists of 13 residues. CDR1 is SNHLY and CDR2 is FYNNEI in the germline V gene. With 9 bases clipped from V and 7 bases from J, the junction kept 6 bases outside the gene matches. Here the CDR3 DNA reads TGTGCCAGGTCCGGGACAGGGCGTGAAAAACTGTTTTTT. Translated: CARSGTGREKLFF.

The genes are TRBV9 and TRBJ1-6, with D possibly TRBD1 on 5 matching bases. CDR1 is SGDLS, CDR2 YYNGEE, per germline. The CDR3 length is 22 residues. V was trimmed by 3 bases and J by 0 bases, leaving 28 bases between them. The DNA for the CDR3 is TGTGCCAGCAGCGCCGCGCCAGGGCAGGGTGGTCGGGCTTTCTCCTATAATTCACCCCTCCACTTT. Protein sequence: CASSAAPGQGGRAFSYNSPLHF.

The chain links TRBV5-6 to TRBJ2-6; no reliable D call. The length of the CDR3 is 15 residues. Trimming left V 2 bases short and J 1 base short, with 7 bases between. The germline gives CDR1 SGHDT, CDR2 YYEEEE. Here the CDR3 DNA reads TGTGCCAGCAGCTTTTCCGGTTCTGGGGCCAACGTCCTGACTTTC. As protein: CASSFSGSGANVLTF.

The gene calls are TRBV29-1 and TRBJ1-2; no clear D. The CDR3 is 13 amino acids. V lost 4 bases and J lost 0, with 9 bases in between. Germline CDR1 SQVTM, CDR2 ANQGSEA. Written as DNA, the CDR3 is TGCAGCGTTGGCCAGGCGCCTAACTATGGCTACACCTTC. This codes for CSVGQAPNYGYTF.

The chain is built from TRBV7-9 and TRBJ2-7; D may be TRBD1 (6 bases). Trimming left V 5 bases short and J 2 bases short, with 19 bases between. The CDR3 loop spans 16 amino acids. CDR1 is SEHNR and CDR2 is FQNEAQ in the germline V gene (reference sequence). The CDR3 protein is CASSPQTGSTTYEQYF. For the CDR3, the DNA is TGTGCCAGCAGCCCTCAGACAGGCTCCACCACCTACGAGCAGTACTTC. Based on the CDR3 plus reference TRBV7-9 and TRBJ2-7, the full variable domain is DTGVSQNPRHKITKRGQNVTFRCDPISEHNRLYWYRQTLGQGPEFLTYFQNEAQLEKSRLLSDRFSAERPKGSFSTLEIQRTEQGDSAMYLCASSPQTGSTTYEQYFGPGTRLTVT.

This clone has more than one count but fewer than ten. The chain is built from TRBV9 and TRBJ2-7; TRBD1 agrees at 8 bases. The CDR3 has 16 residues. V trimming: 3 bases; J trimming: 6 bases; junction bases outside the gene matches: 14. CDR1 is SGDLS, CDR2 YYNGEE, per germline. The CDR3 DNA is TGTGCCAGCAGCGCTGCCCAGGGACAGGAGGTAGCCGAGCAGTACTTC. Translated, it gives CASSAAQGQEVAEQYF. Full variable domain (remainder filled in from reference TRBV9 and TRBJ2-7): DSGVTQTPKHLITATGQRVTLRCSPRSGDLSVYWYQQSLDQGLQFLIQYYNGEERAKGNILERFSAQQFPDLHSELNLSSLELGDSALYFCASSAAQGQEVAEQYFGPGTRLTVT.

The rearrangement uses TRBV7-8 and TRBJ2-2; tentative D call: TRBD2 (6 bases). The CDR3 sequence is 15 residues long. Trimming took off 0 bases at V and 7 bases at J, with 12 bases between the two ends. From germline, CDR1 is SGHVS and CDR2 FQNEAQ. The CDR3 region is CASSLAPWGVGELFF. DNA for the CDR3: TGTGCCAGCAGCTTAGCGCCATGGGGGGTCGGGGAGCTGTTTTTT.

The chain carries TRBV3-1 (or the pseudogene TRBV3-2) and TRBJ1-5; 7 nucleotides align to TRBD1. The CDR3 length is 17 residues. Trimming at V came to 4 bases and at J to 7 bases, leaving 16 bases not matched to a gene. In germline, CDR1 is LGHDT, CDR2 YNNKEL (reference sequence). CDR3 in amino acids: CASSRGQGGGFGQPQHF. DNA for the CDR3: TGTGCCAGCAGCCGCGGCCAGGGGGGCGGGTTCGGGCAGCCCCAGCATTTT.

The count of this clone is one. V gene TRBV5-1 combines with J gene TRBJ2-5; 8 bases are shared with TRBD1. This CDR3 is built from 15 residues. Germline assignment: CDR1 SGHRS and CDR2 YFSETQ. V lost 2 bases and J lost 1; bases outside the gene matches: 4. This chain's CDR3 is CASSFNRGTQETQYF. CDR3 coding DNA: TGCGCCAGCAGCTTCAACAGGGGGACCCAAGAGACCCAGTACTTC.

This rearrangement joins TRBV7-2 to TRBJ2-1, with D perhaps matching TRBD2 (5 bases). Germline lookup yields CDR1 SGHTA and CDR2 FQGNSA. The V end was cut by 6 bases, the J end by 2 bases, with 11 bases between. The CDR3 is made up of 14 amino acids. CDR3 coding DNA: TGTGCCAGCAGTAAATCGGGAACCTACAATGAGCAGTTCTTC. It specifies CASSKSGTYNEQFF.

This clone was seen only a few times. The chain joins TRBV27 to TRBJ1-5; D might be TRBD1 (6 bases). Germline V gene data show CDR1 as MNHEY and CDR2 as SMNVEV (reference sequence). The CDR3 has 15 amino acids. V lost 4 bases to trimming and J lost 1 base, with 11 bases between them. The CDR3 bases are TGTGCCAGCAGTTCCCACAGGGAAAGCAATCAGCCCCAGCATTTT. Residues: CASSSHRESNQPQHF.

CDR3 in DNA: TGCGCCAGCAGCCCACTAGCGAATGAGCAGTTCTTC. It encodes CASSPLANEQFF. The chain uses TRBV5-1 and TRBJ2-1; 7 bases map to TRBD2. The CDR3 is made up of 12 amino acids. V lost 4 bases, J lost 7 bases, and 2 bases stayed unmatched. Per germline, CDR1 SGHRS and CDR2 YFSETQ. The full variable domain, in which reference TRBV5-1 and TRBJ2-1 provide the parts outside the CDR3, is KAGVTQTPRYLIKTRGQQVTLSCSPISGHRSVSWYQQTPGQGLQFLFEYFSETQRNKGNFPGRFSGRQFSNSRSEMNVSTLELGDSALYLCASSPLANEQFFGPGTRLTVL.

The chain recombines TRBV3-1 (or the pseudogene TRBV3-2) with TRBJ1-5; D is perhaps TRBD1 (6 bases). This CDR3 has 15 amino acids. Germline CDR1 and CDR2: LGHDT and YNNKEL (reference sequence). Trimming removed 3 bases at V and 3 bases at J, with 12 bases between. The CDR3 nucleotides read TGTGCCAGCAGCCAGGGGACACTGTACAATCAGCCCCAGCATTTT. Protein sequence: CASSQGTLYNQPQHF.

Note on this clone: The identical CDR3 is also encoded by other nucleotide sequences in the sample. The chain has TRBV3-1 (or the pseudogene TRBV3-2) and TRBJ1-2; the match to TRBD1 covers 8 bases. This CDR3 region has 13 residues. Trimming removed 4 bases from V and 4 bases from J; junction bases left unmatched: 2. Germline-derived CDR1 and CDR2 are LGHDT and YNNKEL (reference sequence). For the CDR3, the DNA is TGTGCCAGCAGCCCCGACAGGGGCTATGGCTACACCTTC. This gives the protein CASSPDRGYGYTF.

V is TRBV2 and J is TRBJ2-3, with 9 bases that match TRBD2. The V gene end was trimmed by 8 bases and the J gene end by 6 bases; junction bases not matched to a gene: 9. The CDR3 is 14 residues long. The germline V gene has CDR1 SNHLY and CDR2 FYNNEI. CDR3 DNA: TGTGCCAGCCTTGGGGTAGCGGGGGCGGATACGCAGTATTTT. Amino acid sequence: CASLGVAGADTQYF. The whole variable domain, filled in from reference TRBV2 and TRBJ2-3, reads EPEVTQTPSHQVTQMGQEVILRCVPISNHLYFYWYRQILGQKVEFLVSFYNNEISEKSEIFDDQFSVERPDGSNFTLKIRSTKLEDSAMYFCASLGVAGADTQYFGPGTRLTVL.

V gene TRBV11-3 combines with J gene TRBJ2-7; TRBD1 is a possible D gene (5 bases). This CDR3 region has 13 residues. Germline assignment: CDR1 SGHNT and CDR2 YENEEA. The V end was cut by 0 bases, the J end by 6 bases, with 9 bases between. Here the CDR3 reads CASSLEMGREQYF. DNA of the CDR3: TGTGCCAGCAGCTTAGAGATGGGGCGCGAGCAGTACTTC.

Many counts were recorded for this clone. Other DNA variants within this sample encode the same CDR3. The J gene is TRBJ2-7, the V gene TRBV9; D is ambiguous. Trimming shortened V by 0 bases and J by 3 bases, and 7 bases separated the two germline ends. The CDR3 is made up of 13 amino acids. The V gene's germline CDR1 is SGDLS and CDR2 YYNGEE. The CDR3 sequence: CASSVAPLYEQYF. In DNA, the CDR3 is TGTGCCAGCAGCGTAGCTCCCCTCTACGAGCAGTACTTC.

The chain carries TRBV5-1 and TRBJ1-4; 10 bases agree with TRBD1. CDR1 and CDR2 (germline): SGHRS, YFSETQ. The CDR3 consists of 17 residues. V shed 7 bases, J shed 3 bases, and the junction held 12 bases outside the gene matches. This CDR3 reads CASQILGQGTPNEKLFF. The CDR3 nucleotides are TGCGCCAGCCAGATATTGGGACAGGGGACACCTAATGAAAAACTGTTTTTT.

The V call is TRBV15, the J call TRBJ1-4; D is ambiguous. The CDR3 contains 16 residues. Per germline, CDR1 LNHNV and CDR2 YYDKDF (reference sequence). V lost 4 bases, J lost 5 bases, and 17 bases lay in between. The DNA for the CDR3 is TGTGCCACCAGCACCCCTAAGCGGGAGTACAATGAAAAACTGTTTTTT. This gives the protein CATSTPKREYNEKLFF.

The gene calls are TRBV18 and TRBJ2-2, with 12 bases that match TRBD2. This CDR3 spans 17 amino acids. The ends lost 1 base at V and 6 bases at J; junction bases unmatched: 6. Germline loops: CDR1 KGHSH, CDR2 LQKENI. The CDR3 DNA follows: TGTGCCAGCTCACCACAGGGACTAGCGGGTACTGCCGGGGAGCTGTTTTTT. Amino acids: CASSPQGLAGTAGELFF.

The rearrangement links TRBV20-1 to TRBJ1-5; 7 nucleotides match TRBD1. This CDR3 is built from 16 residues. V lost 3 bases, J lost 3 bases, and 11 bases stayed unmatched. Germline CDR1 DFQATT, CDR2 SNEGSKA (reference sequence). This chain's CDR3 is CSASSFRGIHNQPQHF. The DNA for the CDR3 is TGCAGTGCTAGTTCCTTCAGGGGGATACACAATCAGCCCCAGCATTTT.

This chain connects TRBV5-6 to TRBJ1-2, with no clear D. Germline V CDR1 and CDR2: SGHDT, YYEEEE. V lost 3 bases, J lost 6 bases, and 12 bases lay in between. The CDR3 contains 13 residues. CDR3 in amino acids: CASSSFDTDGYTF. For the CDR3, the DNA is TGTGCCAGCAGCTCCTTCGACACCGATGGCTACACCTTC.

This clone showed up just once. The gene calls are TRBV3-1 (or the pseudogene TRBV3-2) and TRBJ2-1; 10 nucleotides line up with TRBD2. This CDR3 comprises 15 residues. Germline V lookup: CDR1 LGHDT, CDR2 YNNKEL (reference sequence). Trimming took 3 bases from V and 8 from J; bases not matched to a gene: 7. CDR3 coding DNA: TGTGCCAGCAGCCAGCAGCGGGGGGGCCGCGATGAGCAGTTCTTC. Its translation is CASSQQRGGRDEQFF.

V gene TRBV6-5 combines with J gene TRBJ1-5; no firm D call. The CDR3 covers 12 residues. Germline lookup yields CDR1 MNHEY and CDR2 SVGAGI. The V end lost 3 bases, the J end lost 6 bases, and 6 bases lay between the germline ends. The CDR3, as DNA: TGTGCCAGCAGTTATGAGGGTCAGCCCCAGCATTTT. It translates to CASSYEGQPQHF.

The chain combines TRBV27 with TRBJ1-5; tentatively, D is TRBD1 (5 bases). V was trimmed by 2 bases and J by 4 bases, leaving 15 bases between them. Germline V gene sequence: CDR1 MNHEY, CDR2 SMNVEV (reference sequence). The CDR3 has 16 amino acids. CDR3: CASSLEGRGTNQPQHF. The CDR3 DNA reads as TGTGCCAGCAGTTTAGAGGGGAGGGGAACTAATCAGCCCCAGCATTTT.

The rearrangement joins TRBV6-4 to TRBJ1-2; 7 nucleotides match TRBD1. The V gene's germline CDR1 is MRHNA and CDR2 SNTAGT. Trimming at V came to 4 bases and at J to 1 base, leaving 6 bases not matched to a gene. The CDR3 totals 15 residues. CDR3 sequence reads: CASSAETGSNYGYTF. CDR3 nucleotides: TGTGCCAGCAGTGCCGAGACAGGGAGTAACTATGGCTACACCTTC.